This entry is about one T cell receptor beta chain. Its antigen is not known. The record originates from a study of cytomegalovirus exposure and HLA in healthy donors. The wider study: From HLA-typed donors, an early data release held around 85 million unique TCRs. Study findings and constraints: With further analysis later on, most CMV-associated TCR beta chains appeared HLA-restricted. Presence/absence analyses took donor sequencing depth as roughly uniform.

The CDR3 sequence is 14 residues long. Germline CDR1 reads MDHEN; CDR2 reads SYDVKM. V was cut by 7 bases and J by 7 bases, with 16 bases left in between. The PCR ran on 60 Vbeta and 13 Jbeta primers. Here immunoSEQ multiplex PCR was the method, and the copy in TCRdb shows in-frame clones only, minus some. The sample records around 130,000 clones, 75% to 85% being singletons. The clonotype originates from a man aged 18 to 29 in good health and CMV-seronegative. The specimen sequenced was PBMCs. The chain employs TRBV28 and TRBJ1-4; D not certain. CDR3 amino acids: CASTFRVGGEKLFF. The DNA for the CDR3 is TGTGCCAGCACGTTTCGGGTCGGCGGTGAAAAACTGTTTTTT.